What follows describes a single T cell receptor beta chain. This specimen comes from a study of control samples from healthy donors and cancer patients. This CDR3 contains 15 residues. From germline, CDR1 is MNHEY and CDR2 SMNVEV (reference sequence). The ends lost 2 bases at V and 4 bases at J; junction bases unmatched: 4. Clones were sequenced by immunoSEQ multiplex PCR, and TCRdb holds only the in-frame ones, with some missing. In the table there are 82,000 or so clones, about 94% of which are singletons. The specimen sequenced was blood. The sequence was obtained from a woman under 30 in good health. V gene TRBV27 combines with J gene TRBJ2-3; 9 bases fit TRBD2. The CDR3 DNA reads TGTGCCAGCAGTTTACGCGGGAGGGTCGCAGATACGCAGTATTTT. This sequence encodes CASSLRGRVADTQYF.